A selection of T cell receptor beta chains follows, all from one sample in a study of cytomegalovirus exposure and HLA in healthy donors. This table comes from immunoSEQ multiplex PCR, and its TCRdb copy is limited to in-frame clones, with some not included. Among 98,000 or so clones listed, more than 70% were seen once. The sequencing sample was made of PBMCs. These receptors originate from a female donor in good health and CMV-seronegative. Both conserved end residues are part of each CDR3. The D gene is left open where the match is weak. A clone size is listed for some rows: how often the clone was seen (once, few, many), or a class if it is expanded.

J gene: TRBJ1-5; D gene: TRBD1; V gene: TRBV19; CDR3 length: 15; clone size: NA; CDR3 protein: CASCGGQGGNQPQHF; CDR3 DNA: TGTGCCAGTTGTGGCGGACAGGGAGGCAATCAGCCCCAGCATTTT
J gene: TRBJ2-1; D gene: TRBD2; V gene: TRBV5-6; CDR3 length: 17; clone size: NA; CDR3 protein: CASSLGGGISSYNEQFF; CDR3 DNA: TGTGCCAGCAGCTTGGGGGGAGGGATAAGCTCCTACAATGAGCAGTTCTTC
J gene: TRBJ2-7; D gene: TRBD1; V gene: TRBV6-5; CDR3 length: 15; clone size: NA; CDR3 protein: CASSGRDRGTYEQYF; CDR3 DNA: TGTGCCAGCAGTGGCCGGGACAGGGGGACCTACGAGCAGTACTTC
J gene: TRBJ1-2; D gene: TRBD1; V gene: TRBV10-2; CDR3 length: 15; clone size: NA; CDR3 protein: CATFPRDRGDYGYTF; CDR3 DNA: TGCGCCACCTTCCCCCGGGACAGGGGTGACTATGGCTACACCTTC
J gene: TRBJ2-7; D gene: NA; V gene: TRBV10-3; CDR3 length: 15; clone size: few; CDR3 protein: CAISEEGVGGHEQYF; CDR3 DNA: TGTGCCATCAGTGAGGAGGGGGTAGGCGGGCACGAGCAGTACTTC
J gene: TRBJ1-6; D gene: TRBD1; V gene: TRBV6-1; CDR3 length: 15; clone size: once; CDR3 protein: CASSRTGRYNSPLHF; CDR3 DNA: TGTGCCAGCAGTCGGACAGGGAGGTATAATTCACCCCTCCACTTT
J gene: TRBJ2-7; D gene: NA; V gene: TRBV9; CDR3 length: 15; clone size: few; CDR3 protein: CASSVGGTISYEQYF; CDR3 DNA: TGTGCCAGCAGCGTAGGAGGTACCATCTCCTACGAGCAGTACTTC
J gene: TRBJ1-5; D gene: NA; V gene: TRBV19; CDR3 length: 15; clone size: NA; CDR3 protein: CASSMATGPFQPQHF; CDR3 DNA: TGTGCCAGTAGTATGGCGACAGGACCCTTTCAGCCCCAGCATTTT
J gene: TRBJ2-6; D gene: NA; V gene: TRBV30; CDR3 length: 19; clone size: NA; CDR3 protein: CAWSPPGGMYSSGANVLTF; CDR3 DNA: TGTGCCTGGAGTCCCCCCGGGGGTATGTATAGCTCTGGGGCCAACGTCCTGACTTTC
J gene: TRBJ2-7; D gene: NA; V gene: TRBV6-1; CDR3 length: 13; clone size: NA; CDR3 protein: CASSGREAYEQYF; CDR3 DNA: TGTGCCAGCAGTGGCCGGGAAGCCTACGAGCAGTACTTC
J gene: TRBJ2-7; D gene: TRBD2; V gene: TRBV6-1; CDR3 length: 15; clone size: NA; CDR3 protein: CASSNLAGGKSEQYF; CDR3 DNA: TGTGCCAGCAGTAACCTCGCGGGGGGGAAGTCCGAGCAGTACTTC
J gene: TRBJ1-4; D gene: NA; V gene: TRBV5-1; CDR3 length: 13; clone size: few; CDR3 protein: CASSLDRSEKLFF; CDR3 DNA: TGCGCCAGCAGCTTGGACCGGTCGGAAAAACTGTTTTTT
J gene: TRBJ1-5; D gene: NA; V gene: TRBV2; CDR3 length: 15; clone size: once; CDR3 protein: CASSRTYPSNQPQHF; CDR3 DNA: TGTGCCAGCAGCCGGACATACCCTAGCAATCAGCCCCAGCATTTT
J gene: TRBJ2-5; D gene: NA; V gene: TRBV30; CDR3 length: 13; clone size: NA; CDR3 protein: CAWSGAHQETQYF; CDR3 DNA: TGTGCCTGGAGTGGGGCCCACCAAGAGACCCAGTACTTC
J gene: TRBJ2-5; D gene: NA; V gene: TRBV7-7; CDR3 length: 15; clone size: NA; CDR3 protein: CASSLAPGTSETQYF; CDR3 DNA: TGTGCTAGCAGCTTAGCGCCGGGGACATCAGAGACCCAGTACTTC
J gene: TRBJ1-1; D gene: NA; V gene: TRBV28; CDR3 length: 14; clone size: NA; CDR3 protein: CASRLGEEVTEAFF; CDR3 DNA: TGTGCCAGCCGCCTTGGGGAGGAAGTCACTGAAGCTTTCTTT
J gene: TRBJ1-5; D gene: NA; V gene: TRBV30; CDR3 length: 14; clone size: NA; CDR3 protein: CAWSVDQGNQPQHF; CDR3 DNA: TGTGCCTGGAGTGTAGATCAGGGGAATCAGCCCCAGCATTTT
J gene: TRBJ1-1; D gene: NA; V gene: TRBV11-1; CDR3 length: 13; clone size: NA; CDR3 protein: CASSLTVSTEAFF; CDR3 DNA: TGTGCCAGCAGCCTGACAGTGAGCACTGAAGCTTTCTTT
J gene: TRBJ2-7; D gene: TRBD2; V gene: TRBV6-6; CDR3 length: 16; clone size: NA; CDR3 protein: CASSSLLAGSSYEQYF; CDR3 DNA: TGTGCCAGCAGTTCGTTGCTAGCGGGATCTTCCTACGAGCAGTACTTC
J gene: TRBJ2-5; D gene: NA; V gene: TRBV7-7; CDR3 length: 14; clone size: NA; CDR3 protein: CASSLGNPGETQYF; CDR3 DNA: TGTGCTAGCAGCTTGGGTAACCCGGGGGAGACCCAGTACTTC
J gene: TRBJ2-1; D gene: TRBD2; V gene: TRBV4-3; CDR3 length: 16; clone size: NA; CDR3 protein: CASSQVTGGQYNEQFF; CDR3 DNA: TGCGCCAGCAGCCAAGTGACGGGAGGGCAGTACAATGAGCAGTTCTTC
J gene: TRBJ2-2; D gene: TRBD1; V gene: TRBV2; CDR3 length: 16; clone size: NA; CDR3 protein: CASSVGTGVHTGELFF; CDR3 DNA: TGTGCCAGCAGTGTAGGGACAGGGGTGCACACCGGGGAGCTGTTTTTT
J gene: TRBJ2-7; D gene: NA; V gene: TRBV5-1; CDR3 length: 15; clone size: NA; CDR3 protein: CASSLVVDRAYEQYF; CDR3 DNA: TGCGCCAGCAGCCTGGTGGTAGACAGAGCCTACGAGCAGTACTTC
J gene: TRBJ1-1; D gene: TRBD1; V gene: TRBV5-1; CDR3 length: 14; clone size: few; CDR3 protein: CASRGQTGGSEAFF; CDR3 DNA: TGCGCCAGCCGAGGGCAGACAGGGGGGTCTGAAGCTTTCTTT
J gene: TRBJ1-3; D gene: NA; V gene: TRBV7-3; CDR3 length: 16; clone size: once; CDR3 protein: CASSLTGPGLGNTIYF; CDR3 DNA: TGTGCCAGCAGCTTAACAGGCCCGGGGTTAGGAAACACCATATATTTT
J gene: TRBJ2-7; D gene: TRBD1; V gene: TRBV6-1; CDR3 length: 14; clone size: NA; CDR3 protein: CAIQRDSVNSEQYF; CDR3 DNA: TGTGCCATTCAAAGGGACAGTGTAAATTCCGAGCAGTACTTC
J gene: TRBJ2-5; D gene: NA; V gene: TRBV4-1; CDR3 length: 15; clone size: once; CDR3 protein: CASSQEGRGQETQYF; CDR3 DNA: TGCGCCAGCAGCCAAGAAGGCAGGGGCCAAGAGACCCAGTACTTC
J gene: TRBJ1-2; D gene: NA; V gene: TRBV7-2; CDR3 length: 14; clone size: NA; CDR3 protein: CASSLRVSQGTVTF; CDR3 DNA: TGTGCCAGCAGCTTAAGGGTCTCCCAGGGAACAGTTACCTTC
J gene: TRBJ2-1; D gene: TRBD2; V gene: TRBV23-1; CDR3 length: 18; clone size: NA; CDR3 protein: CASSQSALGLAGGNEQFF; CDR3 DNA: TGCGCCAGCAGTCAATCGGCCCTGGGACTAGCGGGAGGCAATGAGCAGTTCTTC
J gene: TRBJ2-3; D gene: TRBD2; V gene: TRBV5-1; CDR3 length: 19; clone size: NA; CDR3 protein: CASSPTPGLAGGPSDTQYF; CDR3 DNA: TGCGCCAGCAGCCCGACTCCGGGACTAGCGGGGGGGCCCTCAGATACGCAGTATTTT
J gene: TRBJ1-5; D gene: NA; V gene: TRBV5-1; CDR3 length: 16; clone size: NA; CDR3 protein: CASSPGQTHSNQPQHF; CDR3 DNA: TGCGCCAGCAGCCCTGGACAGACTCATAGCAATCAGCCCCAGCATTTT
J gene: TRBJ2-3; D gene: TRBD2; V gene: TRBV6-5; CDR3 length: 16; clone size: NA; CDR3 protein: CASSYVAGGSTDTQYF; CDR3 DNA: TGTGCCAGCAGTTACGTAGCGGGGGGGTCAACAGATACGCAGTATTTT
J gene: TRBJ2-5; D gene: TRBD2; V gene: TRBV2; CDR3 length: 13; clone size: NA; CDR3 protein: CASRRDYKETQYF; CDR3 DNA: TGTGCCAGCAGGCGGGACTATAAAGAGACCCAGTACTTC
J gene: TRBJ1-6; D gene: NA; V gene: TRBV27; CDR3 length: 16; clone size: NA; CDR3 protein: CASSFLYRASNSPLHF; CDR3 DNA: TGTGCCAGCAGTTTCCTCTACAGGGCGAGTAATTCACCCCTCCACTTT
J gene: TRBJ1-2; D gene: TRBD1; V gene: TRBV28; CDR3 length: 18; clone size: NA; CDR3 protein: CASSLVFRTGVVNYGYTF; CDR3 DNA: TGTGCCAGCAGTTTAGTGTTTCGGACAGGGGTTGTTAACTATGGCTACACCTTC
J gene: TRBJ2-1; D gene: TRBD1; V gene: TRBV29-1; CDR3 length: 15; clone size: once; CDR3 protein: CSVVRTGGTYNEQFF; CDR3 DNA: TGCAGCGTTGTAAGGACAGGGGGCACTTACAATGAGCAGTTCTTC
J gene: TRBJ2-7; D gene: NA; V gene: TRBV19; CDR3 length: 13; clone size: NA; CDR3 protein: CASSIRGGYEQYF; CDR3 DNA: TGTGCCAGTAGTATTAGAGGGGGCTACGAGCAGTACTTC
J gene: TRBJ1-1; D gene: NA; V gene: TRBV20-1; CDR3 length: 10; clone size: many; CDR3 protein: CSARQGEAFF; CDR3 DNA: TGCAGTGCTAGACAGGGTGAAGCTTTCTTT
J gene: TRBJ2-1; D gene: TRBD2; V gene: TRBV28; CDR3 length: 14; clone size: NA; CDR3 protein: CASSLVGGENEQFF; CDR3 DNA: TGTGCCAGCAGTTTGGTGGGGGGGGAAAATGAGCAGTTCTTC
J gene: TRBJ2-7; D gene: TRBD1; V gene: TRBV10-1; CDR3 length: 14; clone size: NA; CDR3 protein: CASRPDRGPYEQYF; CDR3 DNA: TGCGCCAGCAGACCGGACAGGGGACCTTACGAGCAGTACTTC
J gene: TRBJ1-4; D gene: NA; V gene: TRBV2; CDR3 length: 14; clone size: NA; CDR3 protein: CASRGDSLNEKLFF; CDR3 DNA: TGTGCCAGCAGGGGGGACTCTCTTAATGAAAAACTGTTTTTT
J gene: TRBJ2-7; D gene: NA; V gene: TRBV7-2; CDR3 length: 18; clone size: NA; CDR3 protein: CASSRTSQGPLTSYEQYF; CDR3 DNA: TGTGCCAGCAGCCGTACCTCCCAGGGTCCCTTGACCTCCTACGAGCAGTACTTC
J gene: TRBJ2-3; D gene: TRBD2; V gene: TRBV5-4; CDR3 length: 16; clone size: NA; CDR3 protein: CASSFKLAGDPDTQYF; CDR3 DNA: TGTGCCAGCAGCTTTAAACTAGCGGGAGACCCAGATACGCAGTATTTT
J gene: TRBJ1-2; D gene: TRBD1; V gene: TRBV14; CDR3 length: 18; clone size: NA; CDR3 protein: CASSQDALTGGGLYGYTF; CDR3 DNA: TGTGCCAGCAGCCAAGACGCCCTTACAGGGGGCGGATTATATGGCTACACCTTC
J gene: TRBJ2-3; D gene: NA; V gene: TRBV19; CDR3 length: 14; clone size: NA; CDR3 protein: CASSIVREGDTQYF; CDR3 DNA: TGTGCCAGTAGTATAGTGAGGGAAGGGGATACGCAGTATTTT
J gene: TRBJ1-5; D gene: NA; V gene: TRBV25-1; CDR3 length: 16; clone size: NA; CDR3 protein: CASSEPPQVSNQPQHF; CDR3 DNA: TGTGCCAGCAGTGAACCCCCACAGGTTAGCAATCAGCCCCAGCATTTT
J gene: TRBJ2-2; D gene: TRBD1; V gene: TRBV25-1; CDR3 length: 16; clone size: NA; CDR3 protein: CASSGAQGQGSGELFF; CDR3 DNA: TGTGCCAGCAGTGGGGCCCAGGGACAGGGGTCCGGGGAGCTGTTTTTT
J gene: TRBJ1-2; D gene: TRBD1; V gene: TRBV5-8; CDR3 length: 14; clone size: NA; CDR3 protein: CASSFQGAIYGYTF; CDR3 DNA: TGTGCCAGCAGCTTTCAGGGGGCGATCTATGGCTACACCTTC
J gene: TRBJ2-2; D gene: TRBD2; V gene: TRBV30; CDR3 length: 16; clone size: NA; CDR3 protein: CAWRGSGSPNTGELFF; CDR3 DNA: TGTGCCTGGAGGGGTAGCGGGAGCCCGAACACCGGGGAGCTGTTTTTT
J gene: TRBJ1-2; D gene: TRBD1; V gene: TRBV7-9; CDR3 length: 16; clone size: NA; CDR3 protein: CSSSGFHRGGRYGYTF; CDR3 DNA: TGTTCCAGCAGCGGGTTCCACAGGGGCGGGCGGTATGGCTACACCTTC
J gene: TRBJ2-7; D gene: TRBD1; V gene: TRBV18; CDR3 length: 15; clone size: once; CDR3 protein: CASSPPRGLNYEQYF; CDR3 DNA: TGTGCCAGCTCACCACCCAGGGGGCTAAACTACGAGCAGTACTTC
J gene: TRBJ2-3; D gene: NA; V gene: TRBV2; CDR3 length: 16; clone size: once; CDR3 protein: CASSEGLTSATDTQYF; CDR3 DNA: TGTGCCAGCAGTGAAGGCCTGACTTCGGCTACAGATACGCAGTATTTT
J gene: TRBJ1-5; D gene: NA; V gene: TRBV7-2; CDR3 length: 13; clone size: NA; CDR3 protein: CASSLDNNQPQHF; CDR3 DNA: TGTGCCAGCAGCTTAGACAACAATCAGCCCCAGCATTTT
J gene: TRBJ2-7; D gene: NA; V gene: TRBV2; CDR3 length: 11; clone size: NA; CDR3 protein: CASSVLYEQYF; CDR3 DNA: TGTGCCAGCAGTGTCCTCTACGAGCAGTACTTC
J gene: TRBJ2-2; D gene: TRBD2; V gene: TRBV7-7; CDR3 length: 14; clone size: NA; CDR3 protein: CATSGTANTGELFF; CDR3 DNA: TGTGCTACCAGCGGGACTGCGAACACCGGGGAGCTGTTTTTT
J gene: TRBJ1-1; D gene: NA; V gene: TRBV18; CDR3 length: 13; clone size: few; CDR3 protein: CASSQQGNTEAFF; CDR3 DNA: TGTGCCAGCTCGCAACAGGGGAACACTGAAGCTTTCTTT
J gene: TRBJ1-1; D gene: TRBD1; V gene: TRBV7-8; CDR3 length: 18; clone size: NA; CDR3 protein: CASSPLSGTGGIRTEAFF; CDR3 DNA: TGTGCCAGCAGCCCCCTTTCCGGGACAGGGGGAATACGGACTGAAGCTTTCTTT
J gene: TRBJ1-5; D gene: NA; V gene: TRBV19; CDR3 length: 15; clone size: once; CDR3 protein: CASMVTREGNQPQHF; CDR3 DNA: TGTGCCAGTATGGTAACCAGGGAGGGCAATCAGCCCCAGCATTTT
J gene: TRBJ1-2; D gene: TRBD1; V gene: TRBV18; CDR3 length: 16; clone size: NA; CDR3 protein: CASSPIGPGQGYGYTF; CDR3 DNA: TGTGCCAGCTCACCGATCGGCCCTGGACAGGGCTATGGCTACACCTTC